This T cell receptor (beta chain) emerged from a study of technical replicates of blood from several donors. This clone occurred once. Sequencing was performed with immunoSEQ multiplex PCR; in TCRdb, only in-frame clones are kept and a portion is missing. The table records about 85,000 clones, roughly 94% of them present only once. The sample taken for sequencing was T cells isolated from PBMCs. The sequence derives from a human donor in good health.

The CDR3 sequence: CASSPPALRRSGNTIYF. The CDR3 region has the DNA TGTGCCAGTAGTCCTCCCGCCCTTCGGAGGTCTGGAAACACCATATATTTT. The chain couples TRBV19 to TRBJ1-3; D is undetermined. The germline V gene has CDR1 LNHDA and CDR2 SQIVND (reference sequence). V was cut by 5 bases and J by 1 base, with 18 bases left in between. The CDR3 length is 17 residues.